Below, 2 T cell receptor beta chains from the same sample are listed, as sequenced in a study of blood T cell repertoires in COVID-19 (TCRdb year 2020). Libraries were constructed by the immunoSEQ multiplex PCR assay. The clones in this table, taken by TCRdb from immuneACCESS, are in-frame only. Not every clone is retained; where verified, under half of the shortfall comes from an unresolved V gene, and the cause of the rest is unknown. The sample has around 260,000 clones on record, about 89% of them singletons. Less than 0.95% of the sample belongs to the ten largest clones. The sample taken for sequencing was peripheral blood. The receptors here all came from a woman in her 40s who had recovered from COVID-19.

This chain connects TRBV10-3 to TRBJ2-5; TRBD1 matches 11 bases. The germline V gene has CDR1 ENHRY and CDR2 SYGVKD. The J segment lost 5 bases and the V segment lost 7 bases, leaving 6 bases of the junction unmatched. This CDR3 region has 14 residues. CDR3 nucleotides: TGTGCCATCAATGATGGACAGGGGGCTGAGACCCAGTACTTC. Its protein product is CAINDGQGAETQYF.

The chain joins TRBV9 to TRBJ1-1; 10 nucleotides agree with TRBD1. CDR3 length: 14 residues. Germline V gene sequence: CDR1 SGDLS, CDR2 YYNGEE. With 3 bases clipped from V and 3 bases from J, the junction kept 2 bases outside the gene matches. CDR3 nucleotide sequence: TGTGCCAGCAGCGACGGGACAGGGGACACTGAAGCTTTCTTT. Translating it yields CASSDGTGDTEAFF.